This T cell receptor (beta chain) was sequenced during a study of T cells of healthy individuals. From the 5' RACE reads, TCRdb called clonotypes with MiXCR, one entry per CDR3 protein. The sample yields some 82,000 distinct CDR3 sequences, more than 4.5% seen once. Germline CDR1 MNHEY, CDR2 SVGEGT. CDR3 length: 14 residues. The germline V and J ends were trimmed by 5 bases and 5 bases, with 16 bases remaining between them. The sequence came from a female donor in good health. This chain uses TRBV6-2 or TRBV6-3 with TRBJ2-7, with D perhaps matching TRBD1 or TRBD2 (5 bases each). The CDR3 here is CASSTGANWNEQYF. CDR3 DNA sequence: TGTGCCAGCAGTACCGGGGCGAATTGGAACGAGCAGTACTTC.